A single sample gave rise to the 16 T cell receptor beta chains below, sequenced in a study of blood T cells in healthy people across ages (dated by TCRdb to about 2015). The library was prepared using 5' RACE. Sequencing relied on an Illumina HiSeq 2500. A second PCR of about 7 to 12 cycles was run with a J-beta primer mix and a sample-barcoded 5' primer. TCRdb's own reprocessing of the public reads used fastp at Q25 and MiXCR and kept productive beta chains. Each CDR3 protein appears once, grouped with its most common genes and DNA. The sample profile shows some 1.4 million distinct CDR3 sequences; roughly 45% of them were found once. The ten most abundant clones make up approximately 7.9% of the sample. Sequenced input: blood. The receptor source for this set is a woman between 18 and 29 years old in good health.

This clonotype showed up just a few times. The chain recombines TRBV15 with TRBJ2-3, with D possibly being TRBD2 (5 bases). This CDR3 comprises 18 residues. The germline V gene has CDR1 LNHNV and CDR2 YYDKDF (reference sequence). Trimming removed 1 base from V and 4 bases from J, with 21 bases in between. The chain's CDR3 is CATSRVGSTGIGPDTQYF. DNA of the CDR3: TGTGCCACCAGCAGAGTAGGTTCGACGGGGATTGGTCCAGATACGCAGTATTTT. The full variable domain, rest sourced from reference TRBV15 and TRBJ2-3, is DAMVIQNPRYQVTQFGKPVTLSCSQTLNHNVMYWYQQKSSQAPKLLFHYYDKDFNNEADTPDNFQSRRPNTSFCFLDIRSPGLGDTAMYLCATSRVGSTGIGPDTQYFGPGTRLTVL.

This clonotype was detected a few times. V usage is TRBV7-3 and J usage is TRBJ2-3; possibly TRBD1 or TRBD2 for D (6 bases each). V was shortened by 5 bases and J by 5 bases, with 17 bases between the two germline ends. The CDR3 loop spans 15 amino acids. Germline loops: CDR1 SGHTA, CDR2 FQGTGA. The DNA of the CDR3 is TGTGCCAGCAGCCCTGGGGGCGGGATGAAAGATACGCAGTATTTT. It translates to CASSPGGGMKDTQYF.

Details on this clonotype: A junction boundary mismatches the germline segment, possibly from a read error. CDR3 nucleotides: TGTGCCAGCTCACTTGGACAGGGGACCTACAATGAGCGGTTCTTC. Its translation: CASSLGQGTYNERFF. This chain joins TRBV18 and TRBJ2-1; 9 bases fit TRBD1. Germline CDR1 is KGHSH and CDR2 is LQKENI. This CDR3 comprises 15 residues.

This clonotype was detected a few times. The chain carries TRBV6-5 and TRBJ2-1; perhaps D is TRBD1 or TRBD2 (6 bases each). The CDR3 contains 11 residues. The germline V gene has CDR1 MNHEY and CDR2 SVGAGI. The V end was cut by 5 bases, the J end by 15 bases, with 14 bases between. CDR3 nucleotides: TGTGCCAGCAGTCCCGGGGGCCGCCTGTTCTTC. It yields the protein CASSPGGRLFF.

The rearrangement uses TRBV7-2 and TRBJ1-2; the match to TRBD1 covers 7 bases. The CDR3 runs 18 residues. Germline-derived CDR1 and CDR2 are SGHTA and FQGNSA. V lost 5 bases and J lost 0; bases outside the gene matches: 15. For the CDR3, the DNA is TGTGCCAGCAGCAAGACCCGGGACAGTGAGGGGACTAACTATGGCTACACCTTC. It codes for CASSKTRDSEGTNYGYTF.

A single count supports this clonotype. V and J are TRBV27 and TRBJ2-3; 10 bases align to TRBD2. This CDR3 has 15 amino acids. The V gene end was trimmed by 10 bases and the J gene end by 3 bases; junction bases not matched to a gene: 10. Per germline, CDR1 MNHEY and CDR2 SMNVEV (reference sequence). The CDR3 protein is CATQKREGPTDTQYF. CDR3 DNA: TGTGCCACCCAAAAGCGGGAGGGCCCTACAGATACGCAGTATTTT.

The chain links TRBV5-1 to TRBJ2-1, with 7 positions matching TRBD2. This CDR3 region has 15 residues. Germline loops: CDR1 SGHRS, CDR2 YFSETQ. Germline trimming cut 1 base from V and 2 bases from J; bases unmatched to any gene: 3. CDR3 residues: CASSLREGAYNEQFF. The CDR3 DNA reads as TGCGCCAGCAGCTTGAGGGAGGGAGCCTACAATGAGCAGTTCTTC.

J is TRBJ1-5 and V is TRBV12-3 or TRBV12-4; the D gene is possibly TRBD1 (6 bases). Trimming stripped 3 bases from V and 7 bases from J, with 16 bases between. The CDR3 is 15 amino acids. The CDR3 region is CASSFGGTSTQPQHF. The CDR3 DNA follows: TGTGCCAGCAGTTTTGGAGGGACAAGCACCCAGCCCCAGCATTTT.

This chain uses TRBV7-8 with TRBJ1-2; weak D call: TRBD1 (5 bases). There are 14 residues in the CDR3. CDR1 and CDR2 from the germline V gene are SGHVS and FQNEAQ. V was cut by 5 bases and J by 3 bases, with 13 bases left in between. CDR3 DNA sequence: TGTGCCAGCAGCATCGAAAAAGGGGACTATGGCTACACCTTC. It translates to CASSIEKGDYGYTF.

The chain is built from TRBV27 and TRBJ2-1; 7 positions match TRBD1. Germline CDR1 reads MNHEY; CDR2 reads SMNVEV (reference sequence). CDR3 length equals 15 residues. J lost 4 bases, V lost 6 bases, and 9 bases had no gene match. The CDR3: CASRTQRTGYNEQFF. DNA for the CDR3: TGTGCCAGCAGAACTCAGAGGACAGGTTACAATGAGCAGTTCTTC.

The gene calls are TRBV6-5 and TRBJ2-1; no firm D call. Between the trimmed V and J ends, which lost 0 bases and 0 bases, there was a span of 9 bases. Per germline, CDR1 MNHEY and CDR2 SVGAGI. The CDR3 extends over 16 amino acids. The CDR3 spells CASSYSHQSSYNEQFF. The CDR3 bases are TGTGCCAGCAGTTACTCGCACCAAAGCTCCTACAATGAGCAGTTCTTC.

V usage is TRBV7-2 and J usage is TRBJ2-3; TRBD2 agrees at 14 bases. This CDR3 has 22 residues. CDR1 and CDR2 (germline): SGHTA, FQGNSA. The V and J ends lost 0 bases and 6 bases, in that order; junction bases with no gene match: 20. As DNA, the CDR3 is TGTGCCAGCAGCTTAGCGCCTATTGGGTCCCCGGGACTAGCGGGAGTGGGGGATACGCAGTATTTT. The encoded protein is CASSLAPIGSPGLAGVGDTQYF.

The rearrangement uses TRBV20-1 and TRBJ2-7; no clear D gene. This CDR3 spans 13 amino acids. CDR1 is DFQATT, CDR2 SNEGSKA, per germline (reference sequence). The ends were cut back, 1 base at V and 2 bases at J, with 9 bases in the middle. DNA for the CDR3: TGCAGTGCTAGAGGGGAAGGGCCCTACGAGCAGTACTTC. Amino acid sequence: CSARGEGPYEQYF.

The rearrangement uses TRBV27 and TRBJ2-3; 8 bases fit TRBD2. V shed 5 bases, J shed 6 bases, and the junction held 19 bases outside the gene matches. The CDR3 runs 18 residues. Germline V CDR1 and CDR2: MNHEY, SMNVEV (reference sequence). CDR3 loop: CASSTWGSRAGVADTQYF. The CDR3 DNA sequence: TGTGCCAGCAGTACCTGGGGGTCGAGAGCGGGAGTTGCCGATACGCAGTATTTT.

This chain uses TRBV7-2 with TRBJ2-1; D call uncertain. The CDR3 is 14 amino acids. The germline V gene has CDR1 SGHTA and CDR2 FQGNSA. Trimming took 5 bases from V and 4 from J, leaving 12 bases between them. CDR3 in amino acids: CASSPAIGYNEQFF. The CDR3 nucleotides read TGTGCCAGCAGCCCCGCTATCGGTTACAATGAGCAGTTCTTC.

In its sample, this clonotype was seen a few times. The chain joins TRBV9 to TRBJ2-5; unclear D gene. Germline lookup yields CDR1 SGDLS and CDR2 YYNGEE. CDR3 size: 13 residues. The V end was cut by 3 bases, the J end by 1 base, with 7 bases between. CDR3 sequence reads: CASSAGFQETQYF. The CDR3 DNA follows: TGTGCCAGCAGCGCCGGGTTCCAAGAGACCCAGTACTTC. The full variable domain, rest sourced from reference TRBV9 and TRBJ2-5, is DSGVTQTPKHLITATGQRVTLRCSPRSGDLSVYWYQQSLDQGLQFLIQYYNGEERAKGNILERFSAQQFPDLHSELNLSSLELGDSALYFCASSAGFQETQYFGPGTRLLVL.